The 14 T cell receptor beta chains given below trace back to one sample, sequenced in a study of cytomegalovirus exposure and HLA in healthy donors. The PCR employed 60 Vbeta primers together with 13 Jbeta primers. Sequenced by immunoSEQ multiplex PCR; TCRdb stores in-frame clones only, minus some. The sample comprises fewer than 200,000 clones, roughly 80% of which are singletons, and 1.5% to 2% rests with the top ten. The specimen was PBMCs. Source of these receptors: a young woman in good health and CMV-seronegative.

The chain is built from TRBV7-9 and TRBJ2-5; TRBD1 agrees at 7 bases. The last part of the DNA fits TRBJ2-7 better; the J call may be wrong. The CDR3 has 13 amino acids. Germline V lookup: CDR1 SEHNR, CDR2 FQNEAQ (reference sequence). In nucleotides, the CDR3 is TGTGCCAGCAGCTACAGGGGTCAGTACGAGCAGTACTTC. It codes for CASSYRGQYEQYF.

The chain couples TRBV2 to TRBJ2-7; 7 bases map to TRBD2. The tail of the sequence fits TRBJ2-1 better, so the J call may be wrong. CDR1 is SNHLY, CDR2 FYNNEI, per germline. CDR3 length equals 13 residues. This CDR3 is CASTSGGGNEQFF. The CDR3 nucleotides read TGTGCCAGCACGTCGGGGGGAGGGAATGAGCAGTTCTTC.

The chain is built from TRBV11-2 and TRBJ1-5, with D possibly TRBD1 on 5 matching bases. V lost 5 bases to trimming and J lost 9 bases, with 20 bases between them. Looked up from germline, CDR1 is SGHAT and CDR2 is FQNNGV. The CDR3 covers 15 residues. This chain's CDR3 is CASSNNQGRPMPQHF. CDR3 sequence (DNA): TGTGCCAGCAGCAATAATCAGGGCAGACCGATGCCCCAGCATTTT.

The chain carries TRBV11-3 and TRBJ2-3, with 12 bases lining up with TRBD2. V was clipped by 1 base and J by 3 bases; unmatched bases: 5. The CDR3 spans 17 residues. Germline assignment: CDR1 SGHNT and CDR2 YENEEA. The CDR3, as DNA: TGTGCCAGCAGCTTAGCCGGAACTAGCGGGAGGACAGATACGCAGTATTTT. Translated, it gives CASSLAGTSGRTDTQYF.

This clone occurred once. J is TRBJ1-1 and V is TRBV6-5; D not resolved. The ends were cut back, 5 bases at V and 3 bases at J, with 10 bases in the middle. CDR3 length: 13 amino acids. The germline V gene encodes CDR1 MNHEY and CDR2 SVGAGI. For the CDR3, the DNA is TGTGCCAGCAGTCTAATGATGTACACTGAAGCTTTCTTT. Translation gives CASSLMMYTEAFF.

V and J are TRBV28 and TRBJ1-2; TRBD1 agrees at 7 bases. The V and J ends lost 3 bases and 5 bases, in that order; junction bases with no gene match: 12. CDR1 and CDR2 from the germline V gene are MDHEN and SYDVKM. This CDR3 spans 16 amino acids. Here the CDR3 DNA reads TGTGCCAGCAGTTTCCCAGTAGACAGGGTAATTTATGGCTACACCTTC. Translation gives CASSFPVDRVIYGYTF.

As concerns this clone: Compared with germline, one end of the junction differs, possibly owing to a read error. The chain carries TRBV19 and TRBJ2-5, with D possibly matching TRBD2 (5 bases). The CDR3 has 14 residues. Per germline, CDR1 LNHDA and CDR2 SQIVND (reference sequence). CDR3 residues: CAGSARTEQETQYF. The CDR3 nucleotides are TGTGCCGGTAGTGCAAGGACTGAGCAAGAGACCCAGTACTTC.

This clone was detected once. This chain uses TRBV7-6 with TRBJ2-1, with 9 bases lining up with TRBD2. Germline loops: CDR1 SGHVS, CDR2 FNYEAQ. The CDR3 is made up of 16 amino acids. V lost 6 bases and J lost 2; bases outside the gene matches: 8. The CDR3 sequence is CASSPGASGTYNEQFF. CDR3 DNA: TGTGCCAGCAGTCCCGGCGCTAGCGGGACCTACAATGAGCAGTTCTTC.

This chain links TRBV9 with TRBJ2-7; D may be TRBD2 (6 bases). The CDR3 has 13 amino acids. Germline V gives CDR1 SGDLS, CDR2 YYNGEE. Trimming removed 4 bases from V and 5 bases from J, with 13 bases in between. The CDR3 sequence is CASSRGWRDEQYF. The CDR3 region has the DNA TGTGCCAGCAGCCGGGGGTGGAGGGACGAGCAGTACTTC.

The chain uses TRBV11-2 and TRBJ2-5; D is unclear. V lost 3 bases to trimming and J lost 2 bases, with 10 bases between them. The CDR3 loop spans 14 amino acids. The V gene's germline CDR1 is SGHAT and CDR2 FQNNGV. The CDR3 spells CASSFFGRQETQYF. DNA of the CDR3: TGTGCCAGCAGCTTTTTTGGGCGACAAGAGACCCAGTACTTC.

The chain recombines TRBV4-3 with TRBJ2-5; a possible D gene is TRBD2 (6 bases). With the DNA end fitting TRBJ2-7 better, the J assignment may be wrong. Germline CDR1 reads LGHNA; CDR2 reads YSLEER. The CDR3 has 16 residues. CDR3 nucleotides: TGCGCCAGCAGCCAGCCCGGGGGACGGGGTTCCTACGAGCAGTACTTC. Translated, it gives CASSQPGGRGSYEQYF.

In its sample, this clone was seen a few times. The V and J genes are TRBV29-1 and TRBJ2-1, with 9 bases aligning to TRBD2. CDR1 and CDR2 (germline): SQVTM, ANQGSEA. Germline trimming cut 6 bases from V and 8 bases from J; bases unmatched to any gene: 11. The CDR3 sequence is 14 residues long. This CDR3 reads CSVIGAGGGYEQFF. CDR3 sequence (DNA): TGCAGCGTAATCGGTGCGGGAGGGGGATATGAGCAGTTCTTC.

Comments on this clone: Sequence at one end of the junction differs from germline and may be a read error. This same CDR3 is encoded by further DNA sequences in the sample. The chain has TRBV7-9 and TRBJ1-5; tentative D call: TRBD1 (5 bases). The CDR3 spans 12 residues. Per germline, CDR1 SEHNR and CDR2 FQNEAQ (reference sequence). CDR3 residues: CSSSLGGQPQHF. DNA for the CDR3: TGTTCCAGCAGCCTGGGGGGTCAGCCCCAGCATTTT.

CDR3 sequence reads: CASEDYSGGADEQFF. CDR3 bases: TGTGCCAGCGAAGACTACAGCGGGGGGGCGGATGAGCAGTTCTTC. This rearrangement joins TRBV5-4 to TRBJ2-1; 10 bases are a match to TRBD2. CDR1 and CDR2 from the germline V gene are SGHNT and YYREEE (reference sequence). The V segment lost 7 bases and the J segment 8 bases; nucleotides outside the gene matches: 12. CDR3 length equals 15 residues. The full variable domain, rest sourced from reference TRBV5-4 and TRBJ2-1, is ETGVTQSPTHLIKTRGQQVTLRCSSQSGHNTVSWYQQALGQGPQFIFQYYREEENGRGNFPPRFSGLQFPNYSSELNVNALELDDSALYLCASEDYSGGADEQFFGPGTRLTVL.